Listed below are T cell receptor beta chains from one sample, sequenced in a study of blood T cell repertoires in COVID-19. This table comes from immunoSEQ multiplex PCR, and its TCRdb copy is limited to in-frame clones, with some not included. The profile shows around 190,000 clones, 88% of them singletons. The sequencing sample was made of peripheral blood. These receptors were obtained from a man aged 50-60 years with COVID-19, enrolled during active disease. The CDR3 runs from the conserved cysteine through the conserved F or W. The D gene is left open where the match is weak. Size tells how often a clone was seen (once, few, many) or the class of an expanded clone, and some rows leave it out.

>TRBV2|NA|TRBJ2-7|TRBD1
TGTGCCAGCGAAGACAGGGTATCCTACGAGCAGTACTTC
CASEDRVSYEQYF
>TRBV30|NA|TRBJ1-2|NA
TGTGCCTGGACCGGGGGTGGCTATGGCTACACCTTC
CAWTGGGYGYTF
>TRBV27|once|TRBJ2-2|NA
TGTGCCAGCAGTCCCGGGGTTACGAACACCGGGGAGCTGTTTTTT
CASSPGVTNTGELFF
>TRBV19|NA|TRBJ1-5|TRBD1
TGTGCCAGTAGTACAGTTGGGACAGGGAACTTCAATCAGCCCCAGCATTTT
CASSTVGTGNFNQPQHF
>TRBV28|NA|TRBJ1-1|TRBD1
TGTGCCAGCAGTGGGGGCTGGGAACACGGGACAGGGAGGGACACTGAAGCTTTCTTT
CASSGGWEHGTGRDTEAFF
>TRBV6-5|few|TRBJ2-3|TRBD1
TGTGCCAGCAGGCCGGGACAGTACACAGATACGCAGTATTTT
CASRPGQYTDTQYF
>TRBV21-1|NA|TRBJ2-3|NA
TGTGCCAGCAGCAAAGGGGGACAGGGGGTAAACTTGGCCCCAGATACGCAGTATTTT
CASSKGGQGVNLAPDTQYF
>TRBV19|NA|TRBJ1-3|TRBD1
TGTGCCAGTCACCAGGGGGTGAACCCTGGAAACACCATATATTTT
CASHQGVNPGNTIYF
>TRBV19|NA|TRBJ2-1|NA
TGTGCCAGTACCCCTCAGGGGCCCATTTACAATGAGCAGTTCTTC
CASTPQGPIYNEQFF
>TRBV28|NA|TRBJ1-5|TRBD1
TGTGCCAGCAGTAAACAGGGGGCGAGCAATCAGCCCCAGCATTTT
CASSKQGASNQPQHF
>TRBV3-1/TRBV3-2|NA|TRBJ2-7|TRBD2
TGTGCCAGCAGCCAAGCTCCTAGCGGGAGCGACGAGCAGTACTTC
CASSQAPSGSDEQYF
>TRBV5-1|NA|TRBJ1-2|NA
TGCGCCAGCAGCTTGGTTGACAGGCGCGGCTACACCTTC
CASSLVDRRGYTF
>TRBV18|NA|TRBJ2-2|NA
TGTGCCAGCTCACCTACGGACAGTACGAACACCGGGGAGCTGTTTTTT
CASSPTDSTNTGELFF
>TRBV12-3/TRBV12-4|NA|TRBJ1-2|NA
TGTGCCAGCAGTTTAGGAGGGAACTATGGCTACACCTTC
CASSLGGNYGYTF
>TRBV3-1/TRBV3-2|NA|TRBJ1-2|TRBD1
TGTGCCAGCAGTCATGATGCAACAGGGGTTGTCGGTGGCTACACCTTC
CASSHDATGVVGGYTF
>TRBV7-6|NA|TRBJ1-3|TRBD1
TGTGCCAGCAGCCCGGGGACAGGGGGCAGAAACACCATATATTTT
CASSPGTGGRNTIYF
>TRBV18|NA|TRBJ1-4|NA
TGTGCCAGCTCAACGACAGTTACAGTGGAAAAACTGTTTTTT
CASSTTVTVEKLFF
>TRBV6-5|NA|TRBJ2-1|TRBD2
TGTGCCAGCAGTTCGGGGGGTAATGAGCAGTTCTTC
CASSSGGNEQFF
>TRBV6-1|NA|TRBJ1-5|NA
TGTGCCAGCAGTGGAGGCCGCGGGGACCGGGCTCAGCCCCAGCATTTT
CASSGGRGDRAQPQHF
>TRBV25-1|NA|TRBJ2-3|NA
TGTGCCAGCAGTGAGGGCGGGGCGGTTTCAGATACGCAGTATTTT
CASSEGGAVSDTQYF
>TRBV4-2|NA|TRBJ1-4|NA
TGTGCCAGCAGCCAAGACAGGCAGGGTGGGACTAATGAAAAACTGTTTTTT
CASSQDRQGGTNEKLFF
>TRBV2|NA|TRBJ2-1|TRBD2
TGTGCCAGCAGTTTAGCGGGAGACACCTACAATGAGCAGTTCTTC
CASSLAGDTYNEQFF
>TRBV9|NA|TRBJ2-3|TRBD2
TGTGCCAGCAGCGCGATAGCCGGGAGCGGGGATGTCGCAGATACGCAGTATTTT
CASSAIAGSGDVADTQYF
>TRBV2|once|TRBJ2-7|TRBD1
TGTGCCAGCACCGAGACAGGGCCACTATACGAGCAGTACTTC
CASTETGPLYEQYF
>TRBV12-5|NA|TRBJ1-1|NA
TGTGCTAGTGGCAAAACAGAGAACACTGAAGCTTTCTTT
CASGKTENTEAFF
>TRBV5-4|NA|TRBJ2-1|NA
TGTGCCAGCAGCTCGAACAGTAATGAGCAGTTCTTC
CASSSNSNEQFF
>TRBV7-3|NA|TRBJ1-2|NA
TGTGCCAGCAGCTCGGACGGGGTCGGAGGGGATGGCTACACCTTC
CASSSDGVGGDGYTF
>TRBV7-8|NA|TRBJ2-7|TRBD2
TGTGCCAGCAGCTTACCGGGACTAGCGGGAGGGCGCAGAATCTACGAGCAGTACTTC
CASSLPGLAGGRRIYEQYF
>TRBV29-1|once|TRBJ1-5|NA
TGCAGCGTTAGAGGGGGAGGCAATCAGCCCCAGCATTTT
CSVRGGGNQPQHF
>TRBV6-2/TRBV6-3|NA|TRBJ2-1|TRBD1
TGTGCCAGCAGTTCTTACCTCAGGGGGAATACATACAATGAGCAGTTCTTC
CASSSYLRGNTYNEQFF
>TRBV5-6|NA|TRBJ1-1|NA
TGTGCCAGCAGCTTGGGAGGAGGAGCTTTCTTT
CASSLGGGAFF
>TRBV6-5|NA|TRBJ2-7|TRBD2
TGTGCCAGCAGGGACGGGGGGACTAACTCCTACGAGCAGTACTTC
CASRDGGTNSYEQYF
>TRBV6-5|NA|TRBJ2-2|TRBD1
TGTGCCAGCAGTACCCGACAGGGATGGACCGGGGAGCTGTTTTTT
CASSTRQGWTGELFF
>TRBV5-4|once|TRBJ2-3|TRBD2
TGTGCCAGCAGCTTGGGGGGACTAGCGGGAACCACAGATACGCAGTATTTT
CASSLGGLAGTTDTQYF
>TRBV5-6|NA|TRBJ2-3|TRBD2
TGTGCCAGCAGCGGGGGGGGACCCAGCACAGATACGCAGTATTTT
CASSGGGPSTDTQYF
>TRBV6-5|NA|TRBJ2-1|TRBD1
TGTGCCAGCAGTCGACAGGGCGAGCAGTTCTTC
CASSRQGEQFF
>TRBV18|NA|TRBJ2-5|NA
TGTGCCAGCTCACCACCGAGAGACAGTGTGGTAGGGCCCCAGTACTTC
CASSPPRDSVVGPQYF
>TRBV6-2/TRBV6-3|NA|TRBJ2-5|NA
TGTGCCAGCAGTTATTCTGACCAGGGGATGGGGACCCAGTACTTC
CASSYSDQGMGTQYF
>TRBV9|NA|TRBJ1-1|NA
TGTGCCAGCAGCGTAGAGGGCCTAGGGGTGAATGAAGCTTTCTTT
CASSVEGLGVNEAFF
>TRBV3-1/TRBV3-2|NA|TRBJ2-5|TRBD1
TGTGCCAGCAGCCTGGGACAGGGGGGAGAGACCCAGTACTTC
CASSLGQGGETQYF
>TRBV5-1|NA|TRBJ1-1|TRBD1
TGCGCCAGCAGCTTGGGTTACGGACAGGGAATGACTGAAGCTTTCTTT
CASSLGYGQGMTEAFF
>TRBV4-1|NA|TRBJ1-1|TRBD1
TGCGCCAGCAGCCAAGGACAGGGGTGGGACACTGAAGCTTTCTTT
CASSQGQGWDTEAFF